The clone carrying this T cell receptor beta chain was picked up many times. Its target is not known. These data belong to a study of Graves' ophthalmopathy and Graves' hyperthyroidism. Whole-study findings and limits: This model predicted ophthalmopathy progression (sensitivity around 70%, specificity 72.22%).

Amplified material comprised TCR beta CDR3 regions derived from RNA transcripts. Second-round multiplex PCR followed a first-round RT-PCR using HTBI primers. TCRdb passed the multiplex PCR reads through MiXCR, listing each CDR3 protein once. Counted here are 350,000 or so distinct CDR3 sequences, 15% to 20% occurring once; the ten biggest clones make up more than 9%. Specimen: peripheral blood. This receptor was identified in an adult man with Graves' ophthalmopathy.

CDR3 loop: CSARGPEVQETQYF. CDR3 sequence (DNA): TGCAGTGCTAGAGGCCCAGAGGTCCAAGAGACCCAGTACTTC. The genes are TRBV20-1 and TRBJ2-5; D uncertain. Looked up from germline, CDR1 is DFQATT and CDR2 is SNEGSKA (reference sequence). V lost 1 base to trimming and J lost 1 base, with 10 bases between them. The CDR3 length is 14 residues.